The 9 T cell receptor beta chains listed next were all sequenced from one sample in a study of CD8 T cells in ankylosing spondylitis. Via MiXCR, TCRdb re-called the 5' RACE reads, giving one row per CDR3 protein. The sample carries hundreds of thousands of distinct CDR3 sequences, 10% to 15% recorded once. For these TCRs, the target antigens are not known. Study-level points and caveats: A TCR beta motif of several highly homologous variants seemed to mark ankylosing spondylitis blood.

The specimen sequenced was blood, either unsorted or a sorted T cell fraction (not recorded which). These receptors were taken from a male donor with ankylosing spondylitis.

This clonotype was detected a few times. This rearrangement joins TRBV2 to TRBJ2-2, with D hard to call. The CDR3 is 14 residues long. Per the germline V gene, CDR1 is SNHLY and CDR2 is FYNNEI. V dropped 3 bases and J dropped 4 bases, with 9 bases sitting between them. The CDR3 region is CASSDIAVTGELFF. The CDR3 DNA reads TGTGCCAGCAGTGACATCGCGGTCACCGGGGAGCTGTTTTTT.

The rearrangement uses TRBV20-1 and TRBJ1-6; D is uncertain. V was cut by 5 bases and J by 9 bases, with 14 bases left in between. The CDR3 totals 13 residues. Germline values: CDR1 DFQATT, CDR2 SNEGSKA (reference sequence). The CDR3 here is CSAGGPGGSPLHF. CDR3 DNA sequence: TGCAGTGCTGGAGGGCCCGGAGGTTCACCCCTCCACTTT.

This chain uses TRBV7-2 with TRBJ1-4; 10 bases agree with TRBD1. Germline CDR1 and CDR2: SGHTA and FQGNSA. The CDR3 is 14 residues long. The junction had 3 bases not matched to a gene; V was cut back by 5 bases and J by 6 bases. The CDR3 is CASSTGTGDEKLFF. CDR3 nucleotides: TGTGCCAGCAGCACTGGGACAGGGGATGAAAAACTGTTTTTT.

V is TRBV20-1 and J is TRBJ2-2; D gene ambiguous. Germline CDR1 DFQATT, CDR2 SNEGSKA (reference sequence). CDR3 size: 15 residues. Trimming pared 0 bases from V and 0 bases from J, leaving 8 bases between. CDR3 loop: CSARELPANTGELFF. The DNA of the CDR3 is TGCAGTGCTAGAGAACTCCCCGCGAACACCGGGGAGCTGTTTTTT.

This clonotype was seen more than once but under ten times. The rearrangement uses TRBV20-1 and TRBJ2-5; TRBD2 might be the D (6 bases). The V end lost 4 bases, the J end lost 2 bases, and 17 bases lay between the germline ends. Germline CDR1 DFQATT, CDR2 SNEGSKA (reference sequence). The CDR3 contains 15 residues. The CDR3 bases are TGCAGTGCTACAAACGCAGGGAGGCTACAAGAGACCCAGTACTTC. This translates into CSATNAGRLQETQYF.

This clonotype turned up a few times. V and J are TRBV9 and TRBJ1-4; D not resolved. Between the trimmed V and J ends, which lost 4 bases and 10 bases, there was a span of 20 bases. The CDR3 is 15 amino acids. The germline V gene encodes CDR1 SGDLS and CDR2 YYNGEE. The CDR3 bases are TGTGCCAGCAGCCCGGCTCCCCAGGAAGTTGGAAAACTGTTTTTT. The encoded protein is CASSPAPQEVGKLFF.

The gene calls are TRBV12-3 or TRBV12-4 and TRBJ2-5; 8 nucleotides match TRBD2. This CDR3 is built from 15 residues. V lost 6 bases, J lost 5 bases, and 11 bases stayed unmatched. CDR3 amino acids: CASRPGLALLETQYF. DNA for the CDR3: TGTGCCAGCAGACCAGGACTAGCACTGCTTGAGACCCAGTACTTC.

The chain carries TRBV5-5 and TRBJ1-5; a possible D gene is TRBD1 (5 bases). The germline V gene has CDR1 SGHKS and CDR2 YYEKEE (reference sequence). CDR3 size: 14 residues. Trimming removed 5 bases at V and 5 bases at J, with 14 bases between. In DNA form, the CDR3 reads TGTGCCAGCAGTAGGGACGGACCCTATCAGCCCCAGCATTTT. As protein: CASSRDGPYQPQHF. The variable domain in full, completed from reference TRBV5-5 and TRBJ1-5, reads DAGVTQSPTHLIKTRGQQVTLRCSPISGHKSVSWYQQVLGQGPQFIFQYYEKEERGRGNFPDRFSARQFPNYSSELNVNALLLGDSALYLCASSRDGPYQPQHFGDGTRLSIL.

The V call is TRBV20-1, the J call TRBJ2-3, with 9 bases lining up with TRBD2. The CDR3 totals 15 residues. Germline lookup yields CDR1 DFQATT and CDR2 SNEGSKA (reference sequence). The J segment lost 3 bases and the V segment lost 3 bases, leaving 7 bases of the junction unmatched. The CDR3 sequence is CSARGSGSPTDTQYF. The CDR3 DNA follows: TGCAGTGCTAGGGGTAGCGGGAGTCCGACAGATACGCAGTATTTT.